This entry is about one T cell receptor (beta chain). Source study methods: Amplification with reference gene primers provided the estimates of nucleated cell counts. Sequenced by immunoSEQ multiplex PCR; TCRdb stores in-frame clones only, minus some. V and J calls and clone size come straight from that table; D and trimming were deduced from the DNA. The top ten clones hold 20% to 25% of a sample with some 200,000 clones, about 85% of them seen once. This sample stems from a study of blood T cell repertoires in COVID-19. Turning to the study itself: Material from acute and convalescent COVID-19 was sourced from the United States, Italy and Spain. Nucleic acid was either cDNA or gDNA, and it came from T cells, B-cell-depleted T cells, or PBMCs.

V shed 7 bases and J shed 0 bases, with 13 bases lying between them. From germline, CDR1 is SGHTA and CDR2 FQGNSA. The CDR3 is made up of 15 amino acids. The origin of this receptor is a man in his sixties with active or convalescent COVID-19. V usage is TRBV7-2 and J usage is TRBJ2-1; D not certain. Sequenced: peripheral blood. As DNA, the CDR3 is TGTGCCAGCACCACCGACGGAGACTCCTACAATGAGCAGTTCTTC. Protein: CASTTDGDSYNEQFF. Based on the CDR3 plus reference TRBV7-2 and TRBJ2-1, the full variable domain is GAGVSQSPSNKVTEKGKDVELRCDPISGHTALYWYRQSLGQGLEFLIYFQGNSAPDKSGLPSDRFSAERTGGSVSTLTIQRTQQEDSAVYLCASTTDGDSYNEQFFGPGTRLTVL.